The next 10 T cell receptor beta chains were all read from a single sample in a study of T cell repertoires in cytomegalovirus infection. TCRdb reprocessed the reads via MiXCR and lists one record per CDR3 protein. The sample lists approximately 500,000 distinct CDR3 sequences, 16% occurring once. The sequencing sample was made of CD8+ T cells from PBMCs. The receptors derive from a human donor in good health (CMV status not recorded). Some clones in this sample may be carry-over from other donors' samples.

This clonotype was recorded a few times. The chain joins TRBV19 to TRBJ1-3; D may be TRBD1 (6 bases). The CDR3 is made up of 13 amino acids. V was shortened by 11 bases and J by 8 bases, with 19 bases between the two germline ends. Per the germline V gene, CDR1 is LNHDA and CDR2 is SQIVND (reference sequence). The DNA for the CDR3 is TGTGCCCGAGTAGGGGGGGCTTCGGACACCATATATTTT. This sequence encodes CARVGGASDTIYF.

To note about this clonotype: This sequence may be a read error, since a much larger clone differs from it by one base. The chain carries TRBV4-3 and TRBJ2-1; TRBD2 agrees at 13 bases. The CDR3 spans 16 residues. CDR1 is LGHNA, CDR2 YSLEER, per germline. Trimming removed 2 bases from V and 8 bases from J; junction bases left unmatched: 6. The CDR3 loop reads CASSQTGLAGNDEQFF. The CDR3 nucleotides are TGCGCCAGCAGCCAAACGGGACTAGCGGGGAACGATGAGCAGTTCTTC.

In this sample, this clonotype turned up many times. The CDR3 DNA reads TGTGCCAGCACCCAAGGGGGACTAGGTCGGGGTGAGCAGTTCTTC. Its translation: CASTQGGLGRGEQFF. This sequence joins TRBV7-9 and TRBJ2-1; 8 nucleotides match TRBD2. Losses at the gene ends were 7 bases for V and 9 bases for J; bases not matched to a gene: 14. This CDR3 contains 15 residues. Germline V CDR1 and CDR2: SEHNR, FQNEAQ (reference sequence).

This clonotype was seen ten or more times. J is TRBJ2-7 and V is TRBV6-1; TRBD1 is a possible D gene (5 bases). The CDR3 consists of 15 residues. CDR1 and CDR2 (germline): MNHNS, SASEGT. The germline V and J ends were trimmed by 6 bases and 1 base, with 16 bases remaining between them. The CDR3 loop is CASRGFGQGSYEQYF. CDR3 nucleotide sequence: TGTGCCAGCAGAGGTTTTGGGCAGGGATCCTACGAGCAGTACTTC.

This clonotype has ten or more counts. The rearrangement uses TRBV5-5 and TRBJ2-5; 11 bases line up with TRBD1. This CDR3 has 18 amino acids. Germline CDR1 SGHKS, CDR2 YYEKEE (reference sequence). Losses at the gene ends were 0 bases for V and 2 bases for J; bases not matched to a gene: 9. The CDR3 DNA follows: TGTGCCAGCAGCTTGGGTGGGACAGGGGGTTACGGGCAAGAGACCCAGTACTTC. It codes for CASSLGGTGGYGQETQYF.

Remarks on this clonotype: A much larger clone lies a single base off, so this may be a read error. V and J are TRBV11-2 and TRBJ1-2; a weak D match, TRBD1 (6 bases). CDR1 is SGHAT, CDR2 FQNNGV, per germline. CDR3 length equals 17 residues. This chain's CDR3 is CASSLDYRGGGSYGHTF. CDR3 bases: TGTGCCAGCAGCTTAGATTATCGAGGAGGGGGAAGCTATGGCCACACCTTC.

This clonotype showed up just a few times. J is TRBJ1-6 and V is TRBV12-5; no firm D call. V dropped 3 bases and J dropped 0 bases, with 9 bases sitting between them. CDR1 and CDR2 from the germline V gene are LGHNT and FRNRAP. CDR3 length: 16 amino acids. This CDR3 reads CASGFWKGSYNSPLHF. CDR3 coding DNA: TGTGCTAGTGGTTTCTGGAAGGGCTCCTATAATTCACCCCTCCACTTT.

J is TRBJ2-7 and V is TRBV28; D possibly corresponds to TRBD2 (6 bases). The CDR3 sequence is 16 residues long. With 2 bases removed from V and 5 bases from J, the gap between germline ends came to 19 bases. The germline V gene has CDR1 MDHEN and CDR2 SYDVKM. For the CDR3, the DNA is TGTGCCAGCAGTTTACCCCTCCGACTGACGGGGGACGAGCAGTACTTC. Its protein product is CASSLPLRLTGDEQYF.

This clonotype was seen ten or more times. The chain has TRBV14 and TRBJ2-5; D not certain. The germline gives CDR1 SGHDN, CDR2 FVKESK. V dropped 4 bases and J dropped 0 bases, with 12 bases sitting between them. The CDR3 covers 15 residues. This CDR3 is CASSPRRSHQETQYF. In DNA form, the CDR3 reads TGTGCCAGCAGCCCTCGGCGGTCCCACCAAGAGACCCAGTACTTC.

This clonotype came up many times. The chain carries TRBV11-3 and TRBJ2-1; 10 nucleotides align to TRBD2. After removal of 0 bases from V and 10 bases from J, the junction contained 6 bases not matched to a gene. There are 15 residues in the CDR3. Germline CDR1 is SGHNT and CDR2 is YENEEA. Here the CDR3 DNA reads TGTGCCAGCAGCTTAGATCGTGGTAGCGGGGGGGAGCAGTTCTTC. It specifies CASSLDRGSGGEQFF.